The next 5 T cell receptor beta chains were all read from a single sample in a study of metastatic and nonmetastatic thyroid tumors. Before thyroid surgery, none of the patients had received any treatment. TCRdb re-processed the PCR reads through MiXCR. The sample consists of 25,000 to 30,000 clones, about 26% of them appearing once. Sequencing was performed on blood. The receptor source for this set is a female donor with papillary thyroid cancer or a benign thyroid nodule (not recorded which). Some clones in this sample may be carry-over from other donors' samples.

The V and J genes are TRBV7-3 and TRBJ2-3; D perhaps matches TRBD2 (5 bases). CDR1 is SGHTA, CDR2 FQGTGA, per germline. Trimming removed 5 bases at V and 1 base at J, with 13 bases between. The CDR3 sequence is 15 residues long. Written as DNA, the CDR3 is TGTGCCAGCAGCGGCTCGGCGCGGGGCACAGATACGCAGTATTTT. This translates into CASSGSARGTDTQYF.

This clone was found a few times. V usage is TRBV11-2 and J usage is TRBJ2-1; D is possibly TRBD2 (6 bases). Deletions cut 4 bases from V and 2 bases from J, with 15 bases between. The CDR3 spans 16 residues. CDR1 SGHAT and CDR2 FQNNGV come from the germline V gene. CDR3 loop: CASSSTLAVPYNEQFF. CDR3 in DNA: TGTGCCAGCAGCTCCACCTTAGCGGTCCCCTACAATGAGCAGTTCTTC.

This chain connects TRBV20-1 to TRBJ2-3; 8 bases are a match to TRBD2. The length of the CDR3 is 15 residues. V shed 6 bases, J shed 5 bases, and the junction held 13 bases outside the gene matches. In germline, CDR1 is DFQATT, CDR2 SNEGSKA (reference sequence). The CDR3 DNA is TGCAGTGCCGAAGTCGGAGCGGGAGCGGTAGATACGCAGTATTTT. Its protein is CSAEVGAGAVDTQYF.

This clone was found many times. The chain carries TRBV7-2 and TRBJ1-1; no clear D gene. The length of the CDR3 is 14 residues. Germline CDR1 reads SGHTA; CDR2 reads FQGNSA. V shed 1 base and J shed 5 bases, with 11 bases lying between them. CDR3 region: CASSLEARMTEAFF. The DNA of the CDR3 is TGTGCCAGCAGCTTAGAGGCCCGTATGACTGAAGCTTTCTTT.

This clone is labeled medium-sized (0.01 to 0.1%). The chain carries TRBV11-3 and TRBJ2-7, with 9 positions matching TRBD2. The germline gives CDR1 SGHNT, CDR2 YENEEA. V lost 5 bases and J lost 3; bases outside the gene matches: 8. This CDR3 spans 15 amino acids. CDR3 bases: TGTGCCAGCAGCCTGGAAGCGGGAGGAATCTACGAGCAGTACTTC. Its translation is CASSLEAGGIYEQYF.